This TCR beta chain is drawn from a study of blood T cell repertoires in COVID-19. Sequencing was performed with immunoSEQ multiplex PCR; in TCRdb, only in-frame clones are kept and a portion is missing. The data show about 190,000 clones, 82% seen once. Germline values: CDR1 WSHSY, CDR2 SAAADI. The CDR3 is 16 residues long. The J segment lost 0 bases and the V segment lost 7 bases, leaving 8 bases of the junction unmatched. This clone appeared a few times. The clonotype originates from a woman of 80 years or more with active or convalescent COVID-19. The sequenced material came from peripheral blood. This chain joins TRBV10-2 and TRBJ1-5; 8 bases are a match to TRBD1. In nucleotides, the CDR3 is TGCGCCAGCACCCCTGGACAGGGCCATAGCAATCAGCCCCAGCATTTT. Encoded protein: CASTPGQGHSNQPQHF.